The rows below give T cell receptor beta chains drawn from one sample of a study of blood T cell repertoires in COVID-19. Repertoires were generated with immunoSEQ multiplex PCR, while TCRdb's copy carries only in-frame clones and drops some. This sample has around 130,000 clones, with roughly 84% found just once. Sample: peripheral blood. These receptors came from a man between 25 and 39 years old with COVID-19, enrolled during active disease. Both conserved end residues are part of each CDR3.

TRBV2 CASSGETTGGGYEQYF
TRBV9 CASSVNSNGYTF
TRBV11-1 CASSLMWSASAFF
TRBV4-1 CASSSGGGNTEAFF
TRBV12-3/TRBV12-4 CASSLWRRDTQYF
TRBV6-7 CPPQGATDTQYF
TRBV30 CAWMGLAGSYNEQFF
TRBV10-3 CAISSDRNTEAFF
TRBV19 CASSATGGVGQPQHF
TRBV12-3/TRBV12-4 CASSRRDEQFF
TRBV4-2 CASSQEISGNNEQYF
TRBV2 CASSEVGGEYEKLFF
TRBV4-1 CASSQTAGGGYGYTF
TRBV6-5 CASSLRSESGELFF
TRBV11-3 CASSSSGSAAGELFF
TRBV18 CASSSGTNSYEQYF
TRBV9 CASSLDGRAEKLFF
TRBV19 CASRTSGSLYEQYF
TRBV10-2 CASSIDSSNQPQHF
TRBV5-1 CASSLAPKDTQYF
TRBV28 CASSSPRRSLGTDTQYF
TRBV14 CASSLSYATNEKLFF
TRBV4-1 CASSPRAGGLGTQYF
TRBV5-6 CASSLRGGTYEQYF
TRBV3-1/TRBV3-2 CASSQDTGFTGELFF
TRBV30 CAWRTTGSTTYGYTF
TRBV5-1 CASSSGLRGQETQYF
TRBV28 CATKGATEAFF
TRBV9 CASSPPGLAGRNTGELFF
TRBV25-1 CASSGGSTETQYF
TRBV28 CASSPGQGSSTDTQYF
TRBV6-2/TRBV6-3 CASSSSGRDTGELFF
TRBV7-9 CASSPGVRGLQETQYF
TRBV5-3 CATPRQKAENSNQPQHF
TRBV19 CASSMRSSYTEAFF
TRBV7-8 CASSLGSGGETQYF
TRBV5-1 CASSPTGERTDTQYF
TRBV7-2 CASSLAGESGYTF
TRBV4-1 CASSSLVARGYTF
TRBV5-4 CASSQPGTDTQYF